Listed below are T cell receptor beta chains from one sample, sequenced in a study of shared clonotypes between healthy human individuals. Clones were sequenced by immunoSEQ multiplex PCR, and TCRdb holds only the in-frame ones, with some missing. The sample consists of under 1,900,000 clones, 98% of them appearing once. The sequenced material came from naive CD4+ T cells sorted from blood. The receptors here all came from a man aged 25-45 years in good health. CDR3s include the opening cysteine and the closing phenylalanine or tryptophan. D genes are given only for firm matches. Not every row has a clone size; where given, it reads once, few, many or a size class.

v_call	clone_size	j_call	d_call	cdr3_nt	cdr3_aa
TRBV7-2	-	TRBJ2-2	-	TGTGCCAGCAGCGTCCGGGCCCTGGCCACCGGGGAGCTGTTTTTT	CASSVRALATGELFF
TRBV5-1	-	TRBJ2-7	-	TGCGCCAGCAGCTTGGACATGGAGTACGAGCAGTACTTC	CASSLDMEYEQYF
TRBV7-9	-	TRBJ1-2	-	TGTGCCAGCAGCCCCCCGGACAGTCGCATCAACTATGGCTACACCTTC	CASSPPDSRINYGYTF
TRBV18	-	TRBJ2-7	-	TGTGCCAGCTCACCACTGAGGACGAGCTTCTACGAGCAGTACTTC	CASSPLRTSFYEQYF
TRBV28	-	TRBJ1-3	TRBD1	TGTGCCAGCAGGCTAGGTGGGACAGCTGCTGGAAACACCATATATTTT	CASRLGGTAAGNTIYF
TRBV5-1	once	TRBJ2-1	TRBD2	TGCGCCAGCAGCTTGGGTGTCGGGAGGGGATGGTACAATGAGCAGTTCTTC	CASSLGVGRGWYNEQFF
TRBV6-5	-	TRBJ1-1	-	TGTGCCAGCAGTTACTCCAGCAGGGCCACTGAAGCTTTCTTT	CASSYSSRATEAFF
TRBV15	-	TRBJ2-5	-	TGTGCCACCAGCAGAGGGCGATGGGGGCGTGCGGAGACCCAGTACTTC	CATSRGRWGRAETQYF
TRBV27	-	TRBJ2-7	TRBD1	TGTGCCAGCAGTAGAAGACAGGGGGCGGGCTACGAGCAGTACTTC	CASSRRQGAGYEQYF
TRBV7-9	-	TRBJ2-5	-	TGTGCCAGCAGCTTGGGCAGAAGGATAAACCAAGAGACCCAGTACTTC	CASSLGRRINQETQYF
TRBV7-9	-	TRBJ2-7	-	TGTGCTACCAGGGCCTTGGGGGAAGGCTACGAGCAGTACTTC	CATRALGEGYEQYF
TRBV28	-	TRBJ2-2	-	TGTGCCAGCAGCCTTCACCGGGAGCTGTTTTTT	CASSLHRELFF
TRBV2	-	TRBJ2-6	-	TGTGCCAGCAGGACCGGGATGTCTGGGGCCAACGTCCTGACTTTC	CASRTGMSGANVLTF
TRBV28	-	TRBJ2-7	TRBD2	TGTGCCAGCAGTTCCTCCCTCGGGAGGTTGGATTACGAGCAGTACTTC	CASSSSLGRLDYEQYF
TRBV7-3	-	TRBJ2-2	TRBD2	TGTGCCAGCAGCTCCCCCCGGGGGGAAGGCGGGAGTAACACCGGGGAGCTGTTTTTT	CASSSPRGEGGSNTGELFF
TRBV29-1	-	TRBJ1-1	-	TGCAGCGTTAGAACAGGGTTAGGGACTGAAGCTTTCTTT	CSVRTGLGTEAFF
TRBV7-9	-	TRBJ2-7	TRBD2	TGTGCCAGCAGCTTAGGGCTAGCGGGAGTCTTTCCCCCCTACGAGCAGTACTTC	CASSLGLAGVFPPYEQYF
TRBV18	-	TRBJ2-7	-	TGTGCCAGCTCACCTGGGTTATCCTACGAGCAGTACTTC	CASSPGLSYEQYF
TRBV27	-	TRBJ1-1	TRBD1	TGTGCCAGCAGTTTATCGGGGACAGGGGCCAAAGCTTTCTTT	CASSLSGTGAKAFF
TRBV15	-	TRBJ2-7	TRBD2	TGTGCCACCAGCAGAGCCCTCAGGAGAGGGACTAGCGGGAGGGACGAGCAGTACTTC	CATSRALRRGTSGRDEQYF
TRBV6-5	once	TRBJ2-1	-	TGTGCCAGCAGTTACTCTGTCGTCGGGGGCGATGAGCAGTTCTTC	CASSYSVVGGDEQFF
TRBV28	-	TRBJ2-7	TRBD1	TGTGCCAGCAGTCCGGGACAGGGCGCAGGCGAGCAGTACTTC	CASSPGQGAGEQYF
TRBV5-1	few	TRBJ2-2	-	TGCGCCAGCAGCTTGGAGGGAACCGGGGAGCTGTTTTTT	CASSLEGTGELFF
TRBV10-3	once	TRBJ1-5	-	TGTGCCATCAGTGAGTCATTAAGAGTGAACGGCAATCAGCCCCAGCATTTT	CAISESLRVNGNQPQHF
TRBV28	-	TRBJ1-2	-	TGTGCCAGCGGGGCTAACTATGGCTACACCTTC	CASGANYGYTF